This T cell receptor (beta chain) came from a study of CD8 T cells in Susac syndrome. Sequencing of TCR beta was undertaken in CD8+ and CD4+ T cells derived from blood. With random hexamers, reverse transcription was performed on about 0.5 to 1 ug of RNA. TCRdb processed the immunoSEQ multiplex PCR reads anew with MiXCR; each CDR3 protein has one entry. The sample lists roughly 400,000 distinct CDR3 sequences; 85% to 90% were seen once. The CDR3 runs to 13 residues. With 0 bases removed from V and 5 bases from J, the gap between germline ends came to 10 bases. From germline, CDR1 is GTSNPN and CDR2 SVGIG (reference sequence).

The clonotype was recovered from a human donor with multiple sclerosis. Sequenced material: CD8+ T cells from PBMCs. The gene calls are TRBV30 and TRBJ1-1; the D is unclear. CDR3 protein: CAWSVRMGTEAFF. The CDR3 bases are TGTGCCTGGAGTGTACGAATGGGAACTGAAGCTTTCTTT.